A single sample is the source of the 24 T cell receptor beta chains below, sequenced in a study of beta chain features in type 1 diabetes. Since all of the isolated RNA was reverse transcribed, expressed TCRB transcripts were what got sequenced. Some clones are missing from TCRdb's copy, which holds only in-frame ones; the method was immunoSEQ multiplex PCR. The sample includes hundreds of thousands of clones, 10% to 15% of them seen just once. Findings and caveats of the study: Among patients with Type 1 diabetes, TCRB CDR3s were moderately but significantly shorter in every one of the four CD4+ subsets.

No antigen has been identified for these receptors. The specimen was naive CD4+ T cells from blood. These receptors were taken from a man aged 18 to 29 with type 1 diabetes.

This clone was observed a few times. V and J are TRBV5-1 and TRBJ2-1; TRBD2 agrees at 8 bases. The CDR3 sequence is 18 residues long. V dropped 4 bases and J dropped 0; count of bases not matched to a gene: 12. Germline CDR1 is SGHRS and CDR2 is YFSETQ. In DNA, the CDR3 is TGCGCCAGCAGCAGGGTCGCTAGCGGGCTGAGCTCCTACAATGAGCAGTTCTTC. Its translation is CASSRVASGLSSYNEQFF.

There are a few counts of this clone. In DNA, the CDR3 is TGTGCCAGCAGTCCCTCGACAGGTTCTAATCAGCCCCAGCATTTT. Encoded protein: CASSPSTGSNQPQHF. The chain carries TRBV6-5 and TRBJ1-5; perhaps TRBD1 as D (6 bases). CDR3 length: 15 residues. Germline V gene lookup returns CDR1 MNHEY and CDR2 SVGAGI. The V end lost 5 bases, the J end lost 4 bases, and 15 bases lay between the germline ends.

This clone was seen a handful of times. The genes are TRBV27 and TRBJ2-7, with D maybe TRBD1 (5 bases). The CDR3 totals 14 residues. Germline lookup yields CDR1 MNHEY and CDR2 SMNVEV (reference sequence). With 3 bases removed from V and 2 bases from J, the gap between germline ends came to 11 bases. The CDR3 DNA is TGTGCCAGCAGTTTCCTCACAGGACCCTACGAGCAGTACTTC. Protein product: CASSFLTGPYEQYF.

In this sample, this clone turned up a few times. The chain uses TRBV9 and TRBJ1-2; D gene ambiguous. This CDR3 contains 12 residues. Germline-derived CDR1 and CDR2 are SGDLS and YYNGEE. With 0 bases removed from V and 8 bases from J, the gap between germline ends came to 8 bases. CDR3 amino acids: CASSVAEGGYTF. CDR3 nucleotide sequence: TGTGCCAGCAGCGTAGCGGAGGGAGGCTACACCTTC. Using reference TRBV9 and TRBJ1-2 for the parts outside the CDR3, the full variable domain is DSGVTQTPKHLITATGQRVTLRCSPRSGDLSVYWYQQSLDQGLQFLIQYYNGEERAKGNILERFSAQQFPDLHSELNLSSLELGDSALYFCASSVAEGGYTFGSGTRLTVV.

This clone turned up a few times. This chain links TRBV5-1 with TRBJ2-4; no clear D. V dropped 0 bases and J dropped 3 bases, with 7 bases sitting between them. The germline V gene has CDR1 SGHRS and CDR2 YFSETQ. This CDR3 contains 14 residues. CDR3 in amino acids: CASSLEWNKNIQYF. The DNA for the CDR3 is TGCGCCAGCAGCTTGGAGTGGAACAAAAACATTCAGTACTTC.

J is TRBJ1-5 and V is TRBV6-6; 7 bases are shared with TRBD1. Germline V gene data show CDR1 as MNHNY and CDR2 as SVGAGI (reference sequence). Trimming removed 5 bases from V and 2 bases from J; junction bases left unmatched: 6. The CDR3 extends over 15 amino acids. In DNA form, the CDR3 reads TGTGCCAGCAGTCCGGGGACAGTCGGCAATCAGCCCCAGCATTTT. Translation: CASSPGTVGNQPQHF.

This sequence joins TRBV30 and TRBJ1-4, with 10 bases aligning to TRBD1. The CDR3 sequence is 13 residues long. Germline-derived CDR1 and CDR2 are GTSNPN and SVGIG (reference sequence). V shed 5 bases, J shed 7 bases, and the junction held 4 bases outside the gene matches. The CDR3 is CAWAGTGAEKLFF. CDR3 DNA: TGTGCCTGGGCCGGGACAGGGGCTGAAAAACTGTTTTTT.

This clone has a handful of counts. The sample contains more than one DNA sequence encoding this CDR3. This rearrangement joins TRBV7-8 to TRBJ1-1; TRBD1 aligns across 7 bases. V was clipped by 3 bases and J by 8 bases; unmatched bases: 6. Germline lookup yields CDR1 SGHVS and CDR2 FQNEAQ. The CDR3 contains 13 residues. The CDR3, as DNA: TGTGCCAGCAGCTTGGTCCGGGACAGCGAAGCTTTCTTT. Its translation: CASSLVRDSEAFF. The variable domain in full, completed from reference TRBV7-8 and TRBJ1-1, reads GAGVSQSPRYKVAKRGQDVALRCDPISGHVSLFWYQQALGQGPEFLTYFQNEAQLDKSGLPSDRFFAERPEGSVSTLKIQRTQQEDSAVYLCASSLVRDSEAFFGQGTRLTVV.

CDR3 sequence: CSAGGGLRDGYTF. The CDR3 nucleotides are TGCAGCGCTGGCGGCGGGTTGAGGGATGGCTACACCTTC. The V and J genes are TRBV29-1 and TRBJ1-2; D not resolved. Germline CDR1 is SQVTM and CDR2 is ANQGSEA. CDR3 length equals 13 residues. V was trimmed by 7 bases and J by 6 bases, leaving 18 bases between them.

This clone was seen more than once but under ten times. The chain couples TRBV11-2 to TRBJ2-5; D is unclear. Trimming took 5 bases from V and 5 from J, leaving 15 bases between them. The CDR3 consists of 14 residues. CDR1 and CDR2 from the germline V gene are SGHAT and FQNNGV. Written as DNA, the CDR3 is TGTGCCAGCAGCCTGGGCTACCCACCGGAGACCCAGTACTTC. Translated, it gives CASSLGYPPETQYF. The variable domain in full, completed from reference TRBV11-2 and TRBJ2-5, reads EAGVAQSPRYKIIEKRQSVAFWCNPISGHATLYWYQQILGQGPKLLIQFQNNGVVDDSQLPKDRFSAERLKGVDSTLKIQPAKLEDSAVYLCASSLGYPPETQYFGPGTRLLVL.

The chain joins TRBV30 to TRBJ2-3, with 8 bases that match TRBD2. J gave up 2 bases and V 1 base, and 5 bases lay outside the gene matches. Germline V lookup: CDR1 GTSNPN, CDR2 SVGIG (reference sequence). This CDR3 has 15 residues. The CDR3 bases are TGTGCCTGGAGTGAAATAGCGGGGTACACAGATACGCAGTATTTT. It codes for CAWSEIAGYTDTQYF.

This clone was seen a few times. The chain couples TRBV5-6 to TRBJ2-6; the D is unclear. The CDR3 spans 17 residues. Germline CDR1 SGHDT, CDR2 YYEEEE. V lost 6 bases and J lost 2, with 18 bases in between. Written as DNA, the CDR3 is TGTGCCAGCACCCATTACCCAGAGGTAGCTGGGGCCAACGTCCTGACTTTC. It specifies CASTHYPEVAGANVLTF.

This chain connects TRBV5-1 to TRBJ2-7; D perhaps matches TRBD1 (5 bases). This CDR3 has 13 amino acids. The V end lost 7 bases, the J end lost 5 bases, and 16 bases lay between the germline ends. Per the germline V gene, CDR1 is SGHRS and CDR2 is YFSETQ. The CDR3 sequence is CASQGWVTNEQYF. CDR3 in DNA: TGCGCCAGCCAGGGATGGGTAACCAACGAGCAGTACTTC.

A few counts support this clone. The chain couples TRBV29-1 to TRBJ2-5; tentatively, D is TRBD1 or TRBD2 (5 bases each). Trimming took 3 bases from V and 5 from J, leaving 10 bases between them. Germline V gives CDR1 SQVTM, CDR2 ANQGSEA. There are 12 residues in the CDR3. The CDR3, as DNA: TGCAGCGTTGAGCCCGGGGCGGAGACCCAGTACTTC. This sequence encodes CSVEPGAETQYF.

Here the CDR3 DNA reads TGTGCCAGCAGTGAATTCGAGGGGGCGCATCAGCCCCAGCATTTT. It encodes CASSEFEGAHQPQHF. The chain carries TRBV25-1 and TRBJ1-5; TRBD1 agrees at 7 bases. After removal of 1 base from V and 5 bases from J, the junction contained 5 bases not matched to a gene. CDR1 and CDR2 from the germline V gene are MGHDK and SYGVNS. The CDR3 runs to 15 residues.

The chain is built from TRBV25-1 and TRBJ2-1, with 11 bases identical to TRBD1. With 7 bases clipped from V and 7 bases from J, the junction kept 9 bases outside the gene matches. The CDR3 is 15 amino acids. Germline V gives CDR1 MGHDK, CDR2 SYGVNS. CDR3 region: CASNRQGQGVNEQFF. Written as DNA, the CDR3 is TGTGCCAGCAACCGCCAGGGACAGGGGGTTAATGAGCAGTTCTTC.

This clone was observed a handful of times. The chain combines TRBV10-1 with TRBJ2-5, with D perhaps TRBD1 (6 bases). V lost 3 bases and J 4 bases, leaving 9 bases between the germline ends. The CDR3 has 13 amino acids. Germline V gene sequence: CDR1 WNHNN, CDR2 SYGVQD (reference sequence). This CDR3 is CASSEGGRETQYF. Here the CDR3 DNA reads TGCGCCAGCAGTGAAGGGGGACGAGAGACCCAGTACTTC.

The genes are TRBV5-1 and TRBJ2-6; no firm D call. Germline CDR1 SGHRS, CDR2 YFSETQ. Trimming shortened V by 3 bases and J by 3 bases, and 13 bases separated the two germline ends. The CDR3 has 16 residues. CDR3: CASSYQENVGANVLTF. In DNA, the CDR3 is TGCGCCAGCAGCTACCAGGAAAACGTTGGGGCCAACGTCCTGACTTTC.

The chain is built from TRBV11-2 and TRBJ2-4; TRBD1 is a possible D gene (5 bases). Germline CDR1 reads SGHAT; CDR2 reads FQNNGV. This CDR3 has 15 amino acids. V lost 4 bases, J lost 1 base, and 11 bases lay in between. Here the CDR3 reads CASSWQGIAKNIQYF. The DNA of the CDR3 is TGTGCCAGCAGCTGGCAGGGTATCGCCAAAAACATTCAGTACTTC.

Turning to this clone: The same CDR3 also results from other DNA sequences found in this sample. This rearrangement joins TRBV10-3 to TRBJ2-5; D remains ambiguous. The CDR3 is 12 amino acids. Deletions cut 3 bases from V and 1 base from J, with 3 bases between. Germline values: CDR1 ENHRY, CDR2 SYGVKD. CDR3 protein: CAISEIQETQYF. In nucleotides, the CDR3 is TGTGCCATCAGTGAAATCCAAGAGACCCAGTACTTC.

This clone was counted only a few times. In nucleotides, the CDR3 is TGTGCCAGCAGACCGAAGCCGGGACAGGGCGTGTCGACCGGGGAGCTGTTTTTT. Translating it yields CASRPKPGQGVSTGELFF. This chain joins TRBV27 and TRBJ2-2; 9 nucleotides line up with TRBD1. Germline V lookup: CDR1 MNHEY, CDR2 SMNVEV (reference sequence). The CDR3 length is 18 residues. V was pared by 6 bases and J by 5 bases, with 16 bases of the junction left unmatched.

The chain couples TRBV13 to TRBJ1-5; tentatively, D is TRBD1 (5 bases). The germline V gene encodes CDR1 PRHDT and CDR2 FYEKMQ (reference sequence). The CDR3 extends over 16 amino acids. V dropped 5 bases and J dropped 1 base, with 15 bases sitting between them. CDR3 nucleotides: TGTGCCAGCAGCCTAAGCGGGACCGTCAGCAATCAGCCCCAGCATTTT. Amino acids: CASSLSGTVSNQPQHF.

The V call is TRBV20-1, the J call TRBJ1-2; D gene ambiguous. The CDR3 runs to 11 residues. Germline loops: CDR1 DFQATT, CDR2 SNEGSKA (reference sequence). CDR3 loop: CTTIWGYGYTF. The CDR3 DNA reads as TGCACCACAATCTGGGGCTATGGCTACACCTTC.

The chain couples TRBV7-9 to TRBJ1-2; perhaps TRBD1 as D (5 bases). CDR3 length equals 17 residues. Trimming cost V 2 bases and J 3 bases, with 19 bases left between them. Germline V gene data show CDR1 as SEHNR and CDR2 as FQNEAQ (reference sequence). CDR3 sequence: CASSLRGGEKVDYGYTF. The CDR3 DNA sequence: TGTGCCAGCAGCTTAAGGGGCGGGGAGAAAGTAGACTATGGCTACACCTTC.